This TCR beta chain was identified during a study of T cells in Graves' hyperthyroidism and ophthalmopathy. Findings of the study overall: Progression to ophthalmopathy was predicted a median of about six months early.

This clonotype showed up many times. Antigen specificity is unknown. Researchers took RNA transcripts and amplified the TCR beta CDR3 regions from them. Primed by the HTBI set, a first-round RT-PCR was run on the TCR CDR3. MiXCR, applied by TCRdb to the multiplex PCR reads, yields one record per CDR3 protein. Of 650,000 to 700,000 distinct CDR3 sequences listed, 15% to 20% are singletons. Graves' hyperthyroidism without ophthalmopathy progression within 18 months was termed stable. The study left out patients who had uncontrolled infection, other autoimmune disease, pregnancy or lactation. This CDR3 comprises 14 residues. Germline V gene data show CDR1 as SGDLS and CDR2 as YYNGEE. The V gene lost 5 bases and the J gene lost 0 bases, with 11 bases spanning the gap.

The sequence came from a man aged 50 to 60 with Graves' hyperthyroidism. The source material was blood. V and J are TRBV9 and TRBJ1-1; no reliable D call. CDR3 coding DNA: TGTGCCAGCAGTGTGGGGATCATGAACACTGAAGCTTTCTTT. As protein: CASSVGIMNTEAFF.